These 23 T cell receptor beta chains originate from one sample sequenced in a study of identical twins. Using its own MiXCR run on the 5' RACE reads, TCRdb lists one record per CDR3 protein. Of 200,000 to 250,000 distinct CDR3 sequences listed, under 10% are singletons. This sample was also put to use in a study of yellow fever vaccine responses in identical twins.

The sequencing sample was made of memory (CD45RO+) T cells sorted from blood. The receptor set was obtained from a young woman in good health.

This clonotype came up many times. The rearrangement links TRBV7-2 to TRBJ2-7; 8 bases agree with TRBD2. The CDR3 is 15 residues long. Germline trimming cut 1 base from V and 7 bases from J; bases unmatched to any gene: 9. Germline V CDR1 and CDR2: SGHTA, FQGNSA. CDR3 coding DNA: TGTGCCAGCAGCTTAGATGGCGGGGGGTGGGGGGAGCAGTACTTC. Protein product: CASSLDGGGWGEQYF.

This chain links TRBV25-1 with TRBJ2-5, with D unresolved. Germline CDR1 and CDR2: MGHDK and SYGVNS. This CDR3 contains 13 residues. With 4 bases removed from V and 5 bases from J, the gap between germline ends came to 11 bases. The CDR3: CASSANSPETQYF. CDR3 nucleotides: TGTGCCAGCAGTGCAAACTCCCCGGAGACCCAGTACTTC.

This clonotype occurred a few times. The gene calls are TRBV4-2 and TRBJ2-7; unclear D gene. The CDR3 covers 14 residues. V lost 1 base to trimming and J lost 7 bases, with 14 bases between them. From germline, CDR1 is LGHNA and CDR2 YNFKEQ. CDR3 in DNA: TGTGCCAGCAGCCAAGGGGCCTACACACTTGAGCAGTACTTC. As protein: CASSQGAYTLEQYF.

V is TRBV7-2 and J is TRBJ2-7; D remains unclear. Germline V gene sequence: CDR1 SGHTA, CDR2 FQGNSA. The CDR3 spans 11 residues. Trimming took 6 bases from V and 6 from J, leaving 9 bases between them. The CDR3 DNA follows: TGTGCCAGCAGAGCCGGGCGCGAGCAGTACTTC. Its protein is CASRAGREQYF.

This clonotype was recorded a few times. The chain has TRBV6-1 and TRBJ1-3; D uncertain. The V end lost 0 bases, the J end lost 0 bases, and 12 bases lay between the germline ends. Germline V lookup: CDR1 MNHNS, CDR2 SASEGT. The CDR3 sequence is 17 residues long. CDR3 sequence: CASSEALRGVSGNTIYF. In DNA, the CDR3 is TGTGCCAGCAGTGAAGCGTTGAGAGGCGTCTCTGGAAACACCATATATTTT.

This clonotype was seen more than once but under ten times. The chain uses TRBV28 and TRBJ2-7, with TRBD1 matching 9 bases. The length of the CDR3 is 15 residues. V shed 5 bases and J 2 bases; nucleotides not matched to a gene: 7. The germline V gene has CDR1 MDHEN and CDR2 SYDVKM. The CDR3 nucleotides are TGTGCCAGCAGTCCCCCCGGGACAGGGACCTACGAGCAGTACTTC. This sequence encodes CASSPPGTGTYEQYF. Variable domain in full (rest from reference TRBV28 and TRBJ2-7): DVKVTQSSRYLVKRTGEKVFLECVQDMDHENMFWYRQDPGLGLRLIYFSYDVKMKEKGDIPEGYSVSREKKERFSLILESASTNQTSMYLCASSPPGTGTYEQYFGPGTRLTVT.

This chain joins TRBV24-1 and TRBJ2-7; D might be TRBD2 (5 bases). CDR3 length: 14 amino acids. The germline gives CDR1 KGHDR, CDR2 SFDVKD. With 4 bases removed from V and 2 bases from J, the gap between germline ends came to 11 bases. The CDR3 bases are TGTGCCACCAGTGACCCACTAGGACCCTACGAGCAGTACTTC. This translates into CATSDPLGPYEQYF.

The chain is built from TRBV28 and TRBJ2-7, with TRBD2 identical over 9 bases. Germline trimming cut 5 bases from V and 3 bases from J; bases unmatched to any gene: 8. This CDR3 is 15 amino acids long. Germline V gives CDR1 MDHEN, CDR2 SYDVKM. CDR3 amino acids: CASSVLAGIFYEQYF. In nucleotides, the CDR3 is TGTGCCAGCAGTGTACTAGCGGGCATATTCTACGAGCAGTACTTC.

This clonotype was seen more than once but under ten times. The chain uses TRBV11-2 and TRBJ2-1; D remains ambiguous. The CDR3 runs 14 residues. V was clipped by 0 bases and J by 10 bases, with 13 bases between them. Germline V lookup: CDR1 SGHAT, CDR2 FQNNGV. As DNA, the CDR3 is TGTGCCAGCAGCTTAGATCTTTCCTCGACAGAGCAGTTCTTC. It specifies CASSLDLSSTEQFF.

This clonotype was seen a handful of times. V gene TRBV4-3 combines with J gene TRBJ2-6, with D unclear. Trimming cost V 3 bases and J 0 bases, with 9 bases left between them. Germline V lookup: CDR1 LGHNA, CDR2 YSLEER. CDR3 length: 16 residues. The CDR3 protein is CASSQGVLSGANVLTF. The CDR3 coding sequence is TGCGCCAGCAGCCAGGGTGTCCTCTCTGGGGCCAACGTCCTGACTTTC.

This rearrangement joins TRBV20-1 to TRBJ1-2, with TRBD1 as a possible D gene (6 bases). The CDR3 length is 12 residues. V was trimmed by 5 bases and J by 5 bases, leaving 12 bases between them. From germline, CDR1 is DFQATT and CDR2 SNEGSKA (reference sequence). The CDR3 region is CSAYTGNYGYTF. CDR3 nucleotides: TGCAGTGCTTATACAGGGAATTATGGCTACACCTTC.

This sequence joins TRBV4-2 and TRBJ2-1; tentatively, D is TRBD2 (6 bases). Germline V gene lookup returns CDR1 LGHNA and CDR2 YNFKEQ. The CDR3 consists of 15 residues. Trimming took 1 base from V and 4 from J, leaving 11 bases between them. The CDR3 DNA reads as TGTGCCAGCAGCCAAGGGGTAGCGGTATACAATGAGCAGTTCTTC. It is translated as CASSQGVAVYNEQFF.

The chain is built from TRBV6-5 and TRBJ2-7; 10 nucleotides line up with TRBD2. Germline CDR1 and CDR2: MNHEY and SVGAGI. Losses at the gene ends were 4 bases for V and 1 base for J; bases not matched to a gene: 7. The CDR3 totals 16 residues. The DNA for the CDR3 is TGTGCCAGCAGTTTCCAAGCTAGCGGGGGTTCCTACGAGCAGTACTTC. It yields the protein CASSFQASGGSYEQYF.

This clonotype was recorded many times. This sequence joins TRBV20-1 and TRBJ2-1; 10 nucleotides line up with TRBD2. The germline CDR1 and CDR2 sequences are DFQATT and SNEGSKA (reference sequence). The CDR3 loop spans 17 amino acids. Trimming took 1 base from V and 8 from J; bases not matched to a gene: 14. The CDR3 DNA reads TGCAGTGCTAGAGGGGGAGCGGGAGGGACCCAGAGCTATGAGCAGTTCTTC. It encodes CSARGGAGGTQSYEQFF.

This clonotype was seen a handful of times. CDR3 sequence (DNA): TGCAGCGTTGAAGACATGACAGCCTATGGCTACACCTTC. Translation gives CSVEDMTAYGYTF. This sequence joins TRBV29-1 and TRBJ1-2, with D possibly matching TRBD1 (5 bases). Germline CDR1 reads SQVTM; CDR2 reads ANQGSEA. This CDR3 has 13 amino acids. Trimming shortened V by 0 bases and J by 4 bases, and 9 bases separated the two germline ends.

V gene TRBV9 combines with J gene TRBJ2-3; 9 bases are a match to TRBD2. CDR3 length: 18 amino acids. CDR1 and CDR2 from the germline V gene are SGDLS and YYNGEE. V shed 1 base, J shed 1 base, and the junction held 10 bases outside the gene matches. For the CDR3, the DNA is TGTGCCAGCAGCGTATTCGAGGGGGCTAGCGGGGGCACAGATACGCAGTATTTT. Residues: CASSVFEGASGGTDTQYF.

Notes on this clonotype: With a much larger clone just one base away, this may be a read error. V is TRBV5-1 and J is TRBJ2-5; tentatively, D is TRBD2 (7 bases). The CDR3 loop spans 12 amino acids. Germline values: CDR1 SGHRS, CDR2 YFSETQ. Here the CDR3 DNA reads TGCGCCATCAGCGGGACAAGAGAGACCCAGTACTTC. This translates into CAISGTRETQYF. Using reference TRBV5-1 and TRBJ2-5 for the parts outside the CDR3, the full variable domain is KAGVTQTPRYLIKTRGQQVTLSCSPISGHRSVSWYQQTPGQGLQFLFEYFSETQRNKGNFPGRFSGRQFSNSRSEMNVSTLELGDSALYLCAISGTRETQYFGPGTRLLVL.

This clonotype was seen at least ten times. The gene calls are TRBV4-2 and TRBJ2-5; D is undetermined. The germline gives CDR1 LGHNA, CDR2 YNFKEQ. The CDR3 is 17 amino acids. V shed 0 bases and J shed 5 bases, with 19 bases lying between them. The CDR3 protein is CASSQDGALVKGETQYF. Written as DNA, the CDR3 is TGTGCCAGCAGCCAAGATGGTGCCCTAGTGAAGGGTGAGACCCAGTACTTC.

The J gene is TRBJ2-2, the V gene TRBV6-2 or TRBV6-3, with a tentative D call TRBD2 (5 bases). Germline loops: CDR1 MNHEY, CDR2 SVGEGT. The ends were cut back, 0 bases at V and 0 bases at J, with 20 bases in the middle. The CDR3 sequence is 20 residues long. CDR3 protein: CASSYSSGSLNRANTGELFF. DNA for the CDR3: TGTGCCAGCAGTTACTCGAGTGGGAGTCTTAACCGCGCGAACACCGGGGAGCTGTTTTTT.

The chain uses TRBV10-1 and TRBJ2-7, with 8 bases fitting TRBD2. This CDR3 contains 14 residues. The V gene's germline CDR1 is WNHNN and CDR2 SYGVQD (reference sequence). Losses at the gene ends were 5 bases for V and 6 bases for J; bases not matched to a gene: 9. The CDR3 coding sequence is TGCGCCAGCAGTTCCGGGACTAGGGGGGTCGAGCAGTACTTC. It encodes CASSSGTRGVEQYF.

This clonotype was found a few times. The chain recombines TRBV20-1 with TRBJ2-1; 7 bases line up with TRBD2. This CDR3 region has 16 residues. CDR1 and CDR2 (germline): DFQATT, SNEGSKA (reference sequence). Trimming removed 5 bases from V and 0 bases from J; junction bases left unmatched: 10. The CDR3 DNA follows: TGCAGTGCTCGACTTCTGGTAGCGGGCTCCTACAATGAGCAGTTCTTC. This sequence encodes CSARLLVAGSYNEQFF.

This clonotype was detected ten times or more. The rearrangement uses TRBV24-1 and TRBJ2-3; 9 nucleotides agree with TRBD1. V was pared by 6 bases and J by 3 bases, with 6 bases of the junction left unmatched. CDR3 length: 15 amino acids. The V gene's germline CDR1 is KGHDR and CDR2 SFDVKD. Written as DNA, the CDR3 is TGTGCCACCAGTCCCCGGGACAGGGATACAGATACGCAGTATTTT. It codes for CATSPRDRDTDTQYF.

This chain links TRBV10-3 with TRBJ2-3; D perhaps matches TRBD2 (5 bases). Germline assignment: CDR1 ENHRY and CDR2 SYGVKD. Trimming shortened V by 7 bases and J by 2 bases, and 10 bases separated the two germline ends. CDR3 size: 13 residues. The CDR3 region has the DNA TGTGCCATCAACGGGGATGTCACAGATACGCAGTATTTT. Translating it yields CAINGDVTDTQYF.